The 19 T cell receptor beta chains below come from one sample, sequenced in a study of T cells after yellow fever vaccination. Each CDR3 protein is one row after TCRdb ran MiXCR on the 5' RACE reads. Counted here are 500,000 to 650,000 distinct CDR3 sequences, approximately 16% occurring once; the ten biggest clones make up 15% to 20%. The input for sequencing was PBMCs, taken around 5 days after the first yellow fever vaccination. The receptors here all came from a man between 18 and 29 years old who received the YFV17D yellow fever vaccine.

The gene calls are TRBV7-3 and TRBJ2-6; D may correspond to TRBD1 or TRBD2 (5 bases each). CDR1 and CDR2 (germline): SGHTA, FQGTGA. The CDR3 loop spans 17 amino acids. Trimming left V 2 bases short and J 2 bases short, with 13 bases between. The DNA for the CDR3 is TGTGCCAGCAGCTTAGACTATGGGGCTGCTGGGGCCAACGTCCTGACTTTC. It codes for CASSLDYGAAGANVLTF.

This clonotype turned up a few times. This CDR3 is CASSYSGDEQYF. In DNA, the CDR3 is TGTGCCAGCAGTTACTCCGGGGACGAGCAGTACTTC. The rearrangement uses TRBV6-5 and TRBJ2-7; tentatively, D is TRBD2 (5 bases). Trimming removed 0 bases at V and 5 bases at J, with 5 bases between. The CDR3 consists of 12 residues. Germline loops: CDR1 MNHEY, CDR2 SVGAGI.

The chain couples TRBV20-1 to TRBJ2-3; D may correspond to TRBD1 or TRBD2 (5 bases each). Germline CDR1 is DFQATT and CDR2 is SNEGSKA (reference sequence). CDR3 length: 15 residues. V shed 4 bases and J shed 2 bases, with 16 bases lying between them. Here the CDR3 DNA reads TGCAGTGCTAAGGGGACCTCAGACTCCACAGATACGCAGTATTTT. Translating it yields CSAKGTSDSTDTQYF.

V and J are TRBV12-3 or TRBV12-4 and TRBJ2-1, with TRBD1 matching 7 bases. This CDR3 is 17 amino acids long. J was trimmed by 1 base and V by 5 bases; bases with no gene match: 11. The CDR3 sequence is CASSPPGGDRSYNEQFF. DNA for the CDR3: TGTGCCAGCAGTCCGCCTGGTGGGGACAGATCCTACAATGAGCAGTTCTTC.

Many counts were recorded for this clonotype. The V and J genes are TRBV5-5 and TRBJ1-4; the D gene is possibly TRBD1 (5 bases). Trimming cost V 3 bases and J 0 bases, with 9 bases left between them. Germline-derived CDR1 and CDR2 are SGHKS and YYEKEE (reference sequence). The CDR3 runs 15 residues. The CDR3, as DNA: TGTGCCAGCAGCTCTGGACAACCAACTAATGAAAAACTGTTTTTT. Protein: CASSSGQPTNEKLFF.

This sequence joins TRBV7-9 and TRBJ1-2; 7 positions match TRBD1. CDR1 SEHNR and CDR2 FQNEAQ come from the germline V gene (reference sequence). The CDR3 length is 15 residues. J gave up 5 bases and V 4 bases, and 10 bases lay outside the gene matches. The CDR3 reads CASSSPGQEEYGYTF. CDR3 coding DNA: TGTGCCAGCAGCTCCCCCGGACAGGAAGAGTATGGCTACACCTTC.

This clonotype was seen more than once but under ten times. The chain's CDR3 is CASSLGRGLGTEAFF. The DNA of the CDR3 is TGTGCCAGCAGCTTAGGTCGGGGGCTGGGCACTGAAGCTTTCTTT. The genes are TRBV7-8 and TRBJ1-1; D may be TRBD1 (6 bases). CDR3 size: 15 residues. CDR1 and CDR2 (germline): SGHVS, FQNEAQ. The V and J ends lost 1 base and 4 bases respectively, with 13 bases between them. The entire variable domain, with the rest obtained from reference TRBV7-8 and TRBJ1-1, is as follows: GAGVSQSPRYKVAKRGQDVALRCDPISGHVSLFWYQQALGQGPEFLTYFQNEAQLDKSGLPSDRFFAERPEGSVSTLKIQRTQQEDSAVYLCASSLGRGLGTEAFFGQGTRLTVV.

This clonotype appeared many times. The rearrangement links TRBV6-1 to TRBJ1-6; D remains ambiguous. The germline V and J ends were trimmed by 0 bases and 7 bases, with 4 bases remaining between them. The CDR3 spans 13 residues. CDR1 and CDR2 (germline): MNHNS, SASEGT. This chain's CDR3 is CASSEAGNSPLHF. DNA of the CDR3: TGTGCCAGCAGTGAAGCCGGCAATTCACCCCTCCACTTT.

The CDR3: CASSADLTSTDTQYF. Written as DNA, the CDR3 is TGTGCCAGCAGCGCCGATCTTACTAGCACAGATACGCAGTATTTT. This chain uses TRBV12-3 or TRBV12-4 with TRBJ2-3; D is unclear. V lost 6 bases and J 0 bases, leaving 13 bases between the germline ends. The CDR3 spans 15 residues.

This clonotype was recorded at least ten times. The rearrangement links TRBV7-2 to TRBJ2-7; D is possibly TRBD2 (6 bases). This CDR3 is built from 15 residues. V was clipped by 2 bases and J by 4 bases, with 15 bases between them. Germline values: CDR1 SGHTA, CDR2 FQGNSA. CDR3 sequence: CASSLFSGLAYEQYF. The CDR3 coding sequence is TGTGCCAGCAGCTTATTCAGCGGGCTAGCTTACGAGCAGTACTTC.

The chain is built from TRBV2 and TRBJ2-5, with 9 bases lining up with TRBD1. The germline V gene has CDR1 SNHLY and CDR2 FYNNEI. The CDR3 has 14 amino acids. V was pared by 8 bases and J by 2 bases, with 6 bases of the junction left unmatched. The CDR3 loop reads CASVLDRGQETQYF. The CDR3, as DNA: TGTGCCAGCGTTCTAGACAGGGGGCAAGAGACCCAGTACTTC.

This clonotype showed up many times. The chain joins TRBV11-2 to TRBJ2-1, with TRBD1 as a possible D gene (6 bases). The V gene lost 2 bases and the J gene lost 7 bases, with 12 bases spanning the gap. This CDR3 has 14 amino acids. Germline CDR1 reads SGHAT; CDR2 reads FQNNGV. The CDR3 DNA sequence: TGTGCCAGCAGCTTAAAAATAAGGGGGAATGAGCAGTTCTTC. It codes for CASSLKIRGNEQFF. Full variable domain (outside the CDR3, taken from reference TRBV11-2 and TRBJ2-1): EAGVAQSPRYKIIEKRQSVAFWCNPISGHATLYWYQQILGQGPKLLIQFQNNGVVDDSQLPKDRFSAERLKGVDSTLKIQPAKLEDSAVYLCASSLKIRGNEQFFGPGTRLTVL.

This clonotype was observed a few times. The chain links TRBV4-3 to TRBJ2-7, with 10 bases matching TRBD1. From germline, CDR1 is LGHNA and CDR2 YSLEER. The V gene end was trimmed by 0 bases and the J gene end by 6 bases; junction bases not matched to a gene: 5. CDR3 length: 15 amino acids. For the CDR3, the DNA is TGCGCCAGCAGCCAAGATCGGGGACAGGGGATCGAGCAGTACTTC. As protein: CASSQDRGQGIEQYF.

The chain couples TRBV28 to TRBJ2-3; maybe TRBD1 (5 bases). The CDR3 consists of 15 residues. Germline CDR1 is MDHEN and CDR2 is SYDVKM. Trimming pared 7 bases from V and 0 bases from J, leaving 14 bases between. The CDR3 protein is CASNPLDSSTDTQYF. The CDR3 DNA is TGTGCCAGCAACCCCCTAGACAGTAGCACAGATACGCAGTATTTT.

The V gene is TRBV5-1, the J gene TRBJ1-2; a weak D match, TRBD1 (5 bases). V lost 0 bases, J lost 4 bases, and 10 bases lay in between. CDR3 length: 14 residues. Germline lookup yields CDR1 SGHRS and CDR2 YFSETQ. The CDR3 nucleotides read TGCGCCAGCAGCTTGGCCCAGGGTGGCTATGGCTACACCTTC. As protein: CASSLAQGGYGYTF.

The rearrangement links TRBV6-2 or TRBV6-3 to TRBJ2-7; D uncertain. V lost 10 bases, J lost 4 bases, and 20 bases lay in between. From germline, CDR1 is MNHEY and CDR2 SVGEGT. There are 14 residues in the CDR3. The chain's CDR3 is CAISTTYLGYEQYF. Written as DNA, the CDR3 is TGTGCCATTTCGACGACGTACCTCGGGTACGAGCAGTACTTC.

The chain uses TRBV6-1 and TRBJ2-3, with 10 bases fitting TRBD2. Germline V gives CDR1 MNHNS, CDR2 SASEGT. This CDR3 spans 16 amino acids. Trimming took 5 bases from V and 0 from J; bases not matched to a gene: 5. CDR3 in DNA: TGTGCCAGCAGTCTCCAAGCGGGGGGGAGCACAGATACGCAGTATTTT. Residues: CASSLQAGGSTDTQYF.

J is TRBJ2-5 and V is TRBV9, with D tentatively TRBD1 or TRBD2 (5 bases each). The CDR3 loop spans 15 amino acids. Germline V gene lookup returns CDR1 SGDLS and CDR2 YYNGEE. V lost 1 base and J lost 5, with 15 bases in between. The CDR3 region is CASSVTSWGSETQYF. The CDR3 region has the DNA TGTGCCAGCAGCGTAACCAGCTGGGGGTCGGAGACCCAGTACTTC.

V is TRBV7-8 and J is TRBJ1-5, with a tentative D call TRBD1 (5 bases). Trimming stripped 3 bases from V and 5 bases from J, with 17 bases between. The CDR3 runs to 16 residues. Germline V lookup: CDR1 SGHVS, CDR2 FQNEAQ. The CDR3 region is CASSLGNRLVDQPQHF. The CDR3 DNA is TGTGCCAGCAGCTTGGGCAACAGGTTGGTAGATCAGCCCCAGCATTTT.